The 31 T cell receptor beta chains listed next were all sequenced from one sample in a study of vaccination and CD4 T cells after COVID-19. Cultured CD4+ T cell DNA was sequenced using the Oncomine TCR Beta short-read assay. Each CDR3 protein gets one entry after TCRdb re-called the PCR reads with MiXCR. This sample yields about 4,800 distinct CDR3 sequences, of which roughly three quarters are seen a single time; 15% to 20% belongs to the top ten. Documented treatment: roughly nine-day PBMC culture with coronavirus spike peptide pools or control peptides (ViraFEST assay). Antigens for these TCRs are unknown. Sequencing was performed on CD4+ T cells from blood, cultured in vitro. The origin of the receptors is a human donor who had recovered from COVID-19.

The V and J genes are TRBV4-2 and TRBJ1-3; TRBD1 matches at 8 bases. CDR3 length equals 17 residues. CDR1 is LGHNA and CDR2 is YNFKEQ in the germline V gene. V lost 1 base to trimming and J lost 1 base; unmatched junction nucleotides: 6. The CDR3 reads CASSQAKTGASGNTIYF. DNA of the CDR3: TGTGCCAGCAGCCAAGCAAAGACAGGGGCGTCTGGAAACACCATATATTTT.

The rearrangement uses TRBV6-4 and TRBJ1-1, with D hard to call. Trimming stripped 2 bases from V and 2 bases from J, with 6 bases between. The CDR3 runs to 13 residues. Per the germline V gene, CDR1 is MRHNA and CDR2 is SNTAGT. The CDR3 bases are TGTGCCAGCAGTGACGAGGGAAACACTGAAGCTTTCTTT. Protein: CASSDEGNTEAFF.

The chain couples TRBV7-2 to TRBJ1-6; a weak D match, TRBD1 (6 bases). The germline V gene encodes CDR1 SGHTA and CDR2 FQGNSA. V lost 6 bases to trimming and J lost 11 bases, with 17 bases between them. The length of the CDR3 is 14 residues. Here the CDR3 DNA reads TGTGCCAGCAGTTCGGGACAAGGCGCGACACCCCTCCACTTT. This sequence encodes CASSSGQGATPLHF.

This chain links TRBV2 with TRBJ2-3; a possible D gene is TRBD2 (6 bases). The CDR3 length is 16 residues. V was trimmed by 7 bases and J by 3 bases, leaving 20 bases between them. Germline lookup yields CDR1 SNHLY and CDR2 FYNNEI. This CDR3 reads CASTWTPTAGTDTQYF. DNA for the CDR3: TGTGCCAGCACCTGGACCCCAACCGCGGGGACAGATACGCAGTATTTT.

This chain links TRBV6-5 with TRBJ1-2; the D is unclear. The germline gives CDR1 MNHEY, CDR2 SVGAGI. V was clipped by 4 bases and J by 8 bases, with 23 bases between them. The CDR3 covers 16 residues. The CDR3 region has the DNA TGTGCCAGCAGTTTCTCCGCCCTCGGAGGGAGGGTAGGCTACACCTTC. Encoded protein: CASSFSALGGRVGYTF.

The J gene is TRBJ1-5, the V gene TRBV7-6, with 11 positions matching TRBD1. V dropped 1 base and J dropped 3; count of bases not matched to a gene: 2. CDR3 length equals 16 residues. CDR1 and CDR2 from the germline V gene are SGHVS and FNYEAQ. The CDR3 sequence is CASSLGTGGPNQPQHF. The DNA of the CDR3 is TGTGCCAGCAGCTTAGGGACAGGGGGCCCCAATCAGCCCCAGCATTTT.

This chain joins TRBV19 and TRBJ1-2; TRBD1 might be the D (5 bases). Per the germline V gene, CDR1 is LNHDA and CDR2 is SQIVND (reference sequence). Trimming took off 6 bases at V and 0 bases at J, with 17 bases between the two ends. The CDR3 extends over 16 amino acids. DNA of the CDR3: TGTGCCAGTAGAATATCCTTTGGGGCCGCTAACTATGGCTACACCTTC. This translates into CASRISFGAANYGYTF.

A few counts support this clonotype. This chain joins TRBV6-1 and TRBJ2-5, with 8 bases matching TRBD1. V was clipped by 6 bases and J by 3 bases; unmatched bases: 9. The CDR3 is 15 residues long. Germline V CDR1 and CDR2: MNHNS, SASEGT. CDR3 region: CASRSGTGVKETQYF. The CDR3 DNA follows: TGTGCCAGCAGGTCCGGGACAGGTGTGAAAGAGACCCAGTACTTC.

Within the sample, this clonotype is medium-sized. The chain employs TRBV6-1 and TRBJ1-2; 9 bases map to TRBD1. This CDR3 is built from 14 residues. Germline loops: CDR1 MNHNS, CDR2 SASEGT. J was trimmed by 7 bases and V by 5 bases; bases with no gene match: 8. In nucleotides, the CDR3 is TGTGCCAGCAGTCCTCGGACAGGGGCACTTGGCTACACCTTC. Amino acid sequence: CASSPRTGALGYTF.

The chain is built from TRBV5-1 and TRBJ1-2; 12 bases are a match to TRBD1. The ends lost 9 bases at V and 4 bases at J; junction bases unmatched: 10. Germline CDR1 reads SGHRS; CDR2 reads YFSETQ. This CDR3 is built from 15 residues. DNA of the CDR3: TGCGCCACCGAACCCGGGACAGGGGGCGGCTATGGCTACACCTTC. Protein: CATEPGTGGGYGYTF.

The chain has TRBV28 and TRBJ2-1; D unresolved. CDR1 is MDHEN and CDR2 is SYDVKM in the germline V gene. V was clipped by 2 bases and J by 8 bases, with 4 bases between them. The CDR3 runs to 11 residues. The CDR3 spells CASSLIDEQFF. The CDR3 nucleotides are TGTGCCAGCAGTTTAATCGATGAGCAGTTCTTC.

This clonotype was observed a single time. The gene calls are TRBV27 and TRBJ1-2; unclear D gene. Germline lookup yields CDR1 MNHEY and CDR2 SMNVEV (reference sequence). The germline V and J ends were trimmed by 4 bases and 2 bases, with 17 bases remaining between them. CDR3 length: 16 residues. The CDR3 loop reads CASSYPAKGGNYGYTF. The CDR3 region has the DNA TGTGCCAGCAGTTACCCCGCGAAGGGAGGGAACTATGGCTACACCTTC.

This clonotype qualifies as medium-sized. This chain joins TRBV14 and TRBJ2-3; 12 bases line up with TRBD2. Germline CDR1 SGHDN, CDR2 FVKESK. V was pared by 7 bases and J by 7 bases, with 3 bases of the junction left unmatched. There are 13 residues in the CDR3. As DNA, the CDR3 is TGTGCCAGCAACGGACTAGCGGGGTATACGCAGTATTTT. Translation: CASNGLAGYTQYF.

The rearrangement joins TRBV27 to TRBJ1-2, with TRBD1 as a possible D gene (5 bases). This CDR3 is 15 amino acids long. The V gene's germline CDR1 is MNHEY and CDR2 SMNVEV (reference sequence). Trimming shortened V by 7 bases and J by 2 bases, and 17 bases separated the two germline ends. The CDR3 here is CASTPRGPANYGYTF. CDR3 in DNA: TGTGCCAGCACCCCCCGGGGACCCGCCAACTATGGCTACACCTTC.

This clonotype was detected once. The chain combines TRBV6-1 with TRBJ1-1; no firm D call. The CDR3 totals 13 residues. The germline V gene has CDR1 MNHNS and CDR2 SASEGT. V lost 6 bases, J lost 1 base, and 9 bases lay in between. The CDR3 here is CASRRLWNTEAFF. CDR3 nucleotide sequence: TGTGCCAGCAGACGACTTTGGAACACTGAAGCTTTCTTT.

V and J are TRBV6-1 and TRBJ2-7; D not resolved. This CDR3 is built from 15 residues. V shed 8 bases and J shed 4 bases, with 21 bases lying between them. Germline CDR1 MNHNS, CDR2 SASEGT. CDR3 protein: CASHGLYSESYEQYF. The CDR3 DNA reads TGTGCCAGCCACGGCCTATACAGTGAATCGTACGAGCAGTACTTC.

Judged by abundance, this clonotype is large (0.1 to 1%). The rearrangement uses TRBV4-2 and TRBJ2-1, with TRBD2 identical over 14 bases. The V and J ends lost 5 bases and 5 bases, in that order; junction bases with no gene match: 2. Germline-derived CDR1 and CDR2 are LGHNA and YNFKEQ. The CDR3 consists of 15 residues. CDR3 in amino acids: CASSKTSGGDNEQFF. CDR3 sequence (DNA): TGTGCCAGCAGCAAGACTAGCGGGGGGGACAATGAGCAGTTCTTC.

The V call is TRBV12-3 or TRBV12-4, the J call TRBJ1-2; 7 nucleotides agree with TRBD1. This CDR3 region has 15 residues. The ends lost 7 bases at V and 4 bases at J; junction bases unmatched: 12. CDR3 DNA sequence: TGTGCCAGCACCTCTAGACAGGGCGCTATCTATGGCTACACCTTC. Its translation: CASTSRQGAIYGYTF.

The rearrangement links TRBV6-2 or TRBV6-3 to TRBJ1-1, with 8 bases identical to TRBD1. Germline CDR1 and CDR2: MNHEY and SVGEGT. The CDR3 consists of 16 residues. J lost 5 bases, V lost 5 bases, and 13 bases had no gene match. This CDR3 is CASSPPRTGFNTEAFF. The CDR3 nucleotides are TGTGCCAGCAGTCCGCCCCGGACAGGGTTTAATACTGAAGCTTTCTTT.

The chain has TRBV6-5 and TRBJ2-1; 8 bases fit TRBD2. The germline V gene has CDR1 MNHEY and CDR2 SVGAGI. V lost 2 bases to trimming and J lost 8 bases; unmatched junction nucleotides: 11. The CDR3 consists of 16 residues. The CDR3 spells CASSYDFPAGGYEQFF. For the CDR3, the DNA is TGTGCCAGCAGTTACGATTTTCCGGCGGGGGGATATGAGCAGTTCTTC.

The chain uses TRBV15 and TRBJ2-7, with D unresolved. The CDR3 covers 14 residues. V lost 3 bases, J lost 2 bases, and 11 bases lay in between. The V gene's germline CDR1 is LNHNV and CDR2 YYDKDF (reference sequence). The CDR3 spells CATSRVVPPYEQYF. The CDR3 nucleotides are TGTGCCACCAGCAGGGTAGTGCCCCCCTACGAGCAGTACTTC.

This chain joins TRBV6-1 and TRBJ1-6, with D unclear. Germline loops: CDR1 MNHNS, CDR2 SASEGT. The V gene lost 3 bases and the J gene lost 4 bases, with 7 bases spanning the gap. There are 14 residues in the CDR3. The CDR3 spells CASSEQIYNSPLHF. The CDR3 bases are TGTGCCAGCAGTGAGCAGATTTATAATTCACCCCTCCACTTT.

This chain links TRBV7-9 with TRBJ1-6; D gene ambiguous. The ends were cut back, 2 bases at V and 8 bases at J, with 4 bases in the middle. CDR1 is SEHNR and CDR2 is FQNEAQ in the germline V gene (reference sequence). The CDR3 has 12 residues. CDR3 bases: TGTGCCAGCAGCTTATCGGATTCACCCCTCCACTTT. This gives the protein CASSLSDSPLHF. The whole variable domain, remainder taken from reference TRBV7-9 and TRBJ1-6, is DTGVSQNPRHKITKRGQNVTFRCDPISEHNRLYWYRQTLGQGPEFLTYFQNEAQLEKSRLLSDRFSAERPKGSFSTLEIQRTEQGDSAMYLCASSLSDSPLHFGNGTRLTVT.

This chain connects TRBV4-3 to TRBJ2-1, with 9 bases aligning to TRBD2. After removal of 4 bases from V and 6 bases from J, the junction contained 7 bases not matched to a gene. Germline V gene sequence: CDR1 LGHNA, CDR2 YSLEER. The CDR3 sequence is 15 residues long. The CDR3 bases are TGCGCCAGCAGCCTTTTGCGGGGGGGCATCAATGAGCAGTTCTTC. Translating gives CASSLLRGGINEQFF.

The V and J genes are TRBV20-1 and TRBJ1-2; 10 nucleotides agree with TRBD1. Germline V CDR1 and CDR2: DFQATT, SNEGSKA (reference sequence). V trimming: 4 bases; J trimming: 5 bases; junction bases outside the gene matches: 7. The CDR3 covers 14 residues. The CDR3, as DNA: TGCAGTGCTAAAACCGGGACAGGGGAGTATGGCTACACCTTC. This encodes CSAKTGTGEYGYTF.

The chain recombines TRBV24-1 with TRBJ2-4; 9 nucleotides match TRBD1. Trimming at V came to 5 bases and at J to 7 bases, leaving 5 bases not matched to a gene. Germline-derived CDR1 and CDR2 are KGHDR and SFDVKD. CDR3 length equals 14 residues. The CDR3 here is CATSVPGTGNIQYF. The DNA for the CDR3 is TGTGCCACCAGTGTCCCCGGGACAGGGAACATTCAGTACTTC.

V usage is TRBV19 and J usage is TRBJ1-5; possible D gene TRBD1, 5 bases. Germline CDR1 and CDR2: LNHDA and SQIVND (reference sequence). V dropped 5 bases and J dropped 9 bases, with 23 bases sitting between them. CDR3 length equals 16 residues. The CDR3 sequence is CASSLKDNTPRWPQHF. CDR3 in DNA: TGTGCCAGTAGTCTCAAGGACAATACCCCTCGATGGCCCCAGCATTTT.

This clonotype was seen a few times. The chain recombines TRBV30 with TRBJ1-1; no reliable D call. Trimming took 4 bases from V and 5 from J, leaving 8 bases between them. The CDR3 covers 11 residues. CDR1 and CDR2 (germline): GTSNPN, SVGIG (reference sequence). The CDR3 coding sequence is TGTGCCTGGAAAGAAAGGACTGAAGCTTTCTTT. This sequence encodes CAWKERTEAFF.

The chain recombines TRBV7-9 with TRBJ1-6; D may be TRBD1 (6 bases). Germline CDR1 is SEHNR and CDR2 is FQNEAQ (reference sequence). V was pared by 4 bases and J by 7 bases, with 14 bases between. This CDR3 spans 15 amino acids. This chain's CDR3 is CASSSGDAGNSPLHF. For the CDR3, the DNA is TGTGCCAGCAGCTCAGGGGATGCGGGAAATTCACCCCTCCACTTT.

V gene TRBV11-2 combines with J gene TRBJ1-2; D unclear. The CDR3 has 14 residues. Trimming removed 1 base at V and 3 bases at J, with 9 bases between. Germline V lookup: CDR1 SGHAT, CDR2 FQNNGV. As DNA, the CDR3 is TGTGCCAGCAGCTTAGCCGGCCTTTACTATGGCTACACCTTC. The encoded protein is CASSLAGLYYGYTF.

The gene calls are TRBV19 and TRBJ1-4; D is uncertain. This CDR3 has 13 amino acids. Germline V CDR1 and CDR2: LNHDA, SQIVND (reference sequence). The V gene lost 6 bases and the J gene lost 8 bases, with 13 bases spanning the gap. The CDR3 reads CASRSQEDEKLFF. CDR3 coding DNA: TGTGCCAGTAGGAGTCAGGAGGACGAAAAACTGTTTTTT.